These 14 T cell receptor beta chains were sequenced from one sample in a study of tissue T cells after allogeneic stem cell transplantation. Using immunoSEQ multiplex PCR, the repertoire was profiled, and TCRdb retains in-frame clones only, with some absent. This table has 850 to 1,300 clones, approximately 50% appearing once. Time point in this sample: mouse harvest day 14 after allogeneic transplant. Each mouse received 10^7 T-cell-depleted marrow cells plus 10^6 splenic CD5+ T cells by tail vein. Material for sequencing was spleen. These receptors were obtained from a female BALB/c mouse given C57BL/6 T cells with graft-versus-host disease after an allogeneic hematopoietic cell transplant.

Concerning this clone: The gene symbols are mouse symbols. The CDR3 extends 1 residue past the end of the read, so its final part is completed from the germline J gene. The chain links TRBV26 to TRBJ1-6; D remains unclear. TRBJ1-6 is annotated as an ORF whose role is uncertain. The CDR3 runs 13 residues. Germline V gene lookup returns CDR1 KGHPV and CDR2 FQNQEV (reference sequence). V was shortened by 6 bases and J by 5 bases, with 8 bases between the two germline ends. Incomplete CDR3 DNA: TGTGCCAGCAGCCACAGAAATAATTCGCCCCTCTAC. This sequence encodes CASSHRNNSPLY. From start to end, the CDR3 is CASSHRNNSPLYF.

Notes on this clone: The genes and germline here are from mouse. The read halts 1 residue ahead of the CDR3 end, with the missing end drawn from the germline J gene. V is TRBV13-2 and J is TRBJ2-4; TRBD2 aligns across 11 bases. Germline lookup yields CDR1 NNHNN and CDR2 SYGAGS (reference sequence). This CDR3 has 14 amino acids. V lost 5 bases and J lost 5; bases outside the gene matches: 4. The CDR3 bases that were read are TGTGCCAGCGGAGGACTGGGGGGAGGAAACACCTTGTAC. The encoded protein is CASGGLGGGNTLY. The whole CDR3 sequence is CASGGLGGGNTLYF.

This clone was counted a few times. Mouse names are used for the genes. The read terminates 1 residue ahead of where the CDR3 ends, so the germline J gene completes it. The chain links TRBV15 to TRBJ2-7; the match to TRBD2 covers 13 bases. The V gene's germline CDR1 is SGHND and CDR2 FRSKSL. The V gene end was trimmed by 6 bases and the J gene end by 5 bases; junction bases not matched to a gene: 1. The CDR3 spans 13 residues. CDR3 DNA (partial): TGTGCCAGCAGGGACTGGGGGGGCGATGAACAGTAC. The encoded protein is CASRDWGGDEQY. The whole CDR3 sequence is CASRDWGGDEQYF.

With regard to this clone: Gene names and germline refer to mouse. The CDR3 end is not reached by the read, which stops 1 residue before it; the germline J gene fills it in. V gene TRBV31 combines with J gene TRBJ2-7, with D perhaps matching TRBD2 (5 bases). This CDR3 is built from 13 residues. CDR1 and CDR2 from the germline V gene are GKSSPN and SITVG. V gave up 0 bases and J gave up 9 bases, with 15 bases separating them. The CDR3 spells CAWSLLWAKTQYF. CDR3 DNA, as far as it was read: TGTGCCTGGAGTCTACTCTGGGCCAAGACACAGTAC. Full variable domain (missing parts from reference TRBV31 and TRBJ2-7): AQTIHQWPVAEIKAVGSPLSLGCTIKGKSSPNLYWYWQATGGTLQQLFYSITVGQVESVVQLNLSASRPKDDQFILSTEKLLLSHSGFYLCAWSLLWAKTQYFGPGTRLTVL.

As regards this clone: Mouse gene names and germline throughout. The read comes to an end 1 residue before the CDR3 does, leaving the germline J gene to fill in the end. The rearrangement joins TRBV16 to TRBJ2-3, with D unresolved. Per germline, CDR1 SGHSA and CDR2 FRNQAP. The CDR3 covers 13 residues. Trimming took off 3 bases at V and 1 base at J, with 5 bases between the two ends. The DNA read from the CDR3 is TGTGCAAGCAGCTTCGGGGGTGCAGAAACGCTGTAT. Translation gives CASSFGGAETLY. The entire CDR3 sequence reads CASSFGGAETLYF.

As to this clone: Each gene name is a mouse one. The read terminates 1 residue before the CDR3 end, so the remaining end is supplied by the germline J gene. V usage is TRBV13-1 and J usage is TRBJ1-3; D uncertain. The CDR3 has 16 residues. Germline V CDR1 and CDR2: NSHNY, SYGAGN. V lost 0 bases, J lost 0 bases, and 10 bases lay in between. The CDR3 spells CASSDAWANSGNTLYF. Partial CDR3 DNA: TGTGCCAGCAGTGATGCATGGGCCAATTCTGGAAATACGCTCTAT.

In the case of this clone: Genes here carry mouse names. The sequence runs out 1 residue before the end of the CDR3; the remainder is reconstructed from the germline J gene. The chain combines TRBV13-1 with TRBJ1-6; TRBD1 is a possible D gene (5 bases). TRBJ1-6 falls under the ORF class, with uncertain function. The CDR3 extends over 13 amino acids. V was shortened by 3 bases and J by 7 bases, with 8 bases between the two germline ends. Looked up from germline, CDR1 is NSHNY and CDR2 is SYGAGN. CDR3 DNA (partial): TGTGCCAGCAGTGGCAGGGACAATTCGCCCCTCTAC. Encoded protein: CASSGRDNSPLY. The CDR3 reads in full as CASSGRDNSPLYF.

This clone was found a few times. Here the gene names and germline are mouse. Incomplete CDR3 DNA: TGTGCCAGCAGCCCCTGGACCGCAAACACCGGGCAGCTCTAC. Its protein product is CASSPWTANTGQLY. The CDR3 reads in full as CASSPWTANTGQLYF. The rearrangement links TRBV13-1 to TRBJ2-2; the D is unclear. The read gets to within 1 residue of the CDR3 end, and the germline J gene fills in the rest. The V gene's germline CDR1 is NSHNY and CDR2 SYGAGN. V lost 5 bases to trimming and J lost 0 bases, with 11 bases between them. The CDR3 is 15 residues long.

This clone was detected only a few times. Gene names are the mouse ones. The sequence runs out 1 residue before the end of the CDR3; the remainder is reconstructed from the germline J gene. The chain employs TRBV13-1 and TRBJ2-1, with unresolved D. The ends were cut back, 2 bases at V and 1 base at J, with 4 bases in the middle. Germline V CDR1 and CDR2: NSHNY, SYGAGN. The CDR3 is made up of 13 amino acids. The sequenced CDR3 bases are TGTGCCAGCAGTGAGGACAACTATGCTGAGCAGTTC. It translates to CASSEDNYAEQF. The complete CDR3 reads CASSEDNYAEQFF.

Worth noting for this clone: These gene names are mouse names. The CDR3 end falls 1 residue outside the read, so it is completed with the germline J gene. The chain carries TRBV12-1 and TRBJ1-1; no clear D gene. Germline values: CDR1 SGHSN, CDR2 HYEKVE. Trimming removed 2 bases from V and 4 bases from J, with 7 bases in between. This CDR3 is 12 amino acids long. CDR3: CASSPPGTEVFF. Incomplete CDR3 DNA: TGTGCCAGCTCTCCTCCGGGCACAGAAGTCTTC.

The sample holds one count of this clone. Genes here carry mouse names. The read is 1 residue too short to cover the CDR3 end, so that end is filled in from the germline J gene. The chain recombines TRBV2 with TRBJ2-5, with D maybe TRBD1 (5 bases). Germline lookup yields CDR1 LGHNA and CDR2 YSYQKL. This CDR3 comprises 14 residues. The germline V and J ends were trimmed by 4 bases and 0 bases, with 8 bases remaining between them. CDR3 in amino acids: CASSRDSNQDTQYF. CDR3 DNA, as far as it was read: TGTGCCAGCAGCCGCGACAGTAACCAAGACACCCAGTAC.

This clone was observed a handful of times. Genes and germline come from the mouse. The read comes to an end 1 residue before the CDR3 does, leaving the germline J gene to fill in the end. V usage is TRBV13-1 and J usage is TRBJ1-2, with D possibly matching TRBD1 (5 bases). The germline V and J ends were trimmed by 0 bases and 4 bases, with 10 bases remaining between them. Germline loops: CDR1 NSHNY, CDR2 SYGAGN. The length of the CDR3 is 14 residues. CDR3 DNA (partial): TGTGCCAGCAGTGATGAGGGGCAGAGCTCCGACTACACC. This sequence encodes CASSDEGQSSDYT. The entire CDR3 sequence reads CASSDEGQSSDYTF.

As concerns this clone: Gene names follow the mouse nomenclature. The read ends 1 residue early relative to the CDR3; the germline J gene fills the gap. The chain combines TRBV1 with TRBJ1-1, with D tentatively TRBD1 (5 bases). Trimming took off 6 bases at V and 0 bases at J, with 11 bases between the two ends. The CDR3 covers 14 residues. Germline V gives CDR1 NSQYPW, CDR2 LRSPGD (reference sequence). The sequenced part of the CDR3 DNA is TGCACCTGCAGGTCCAGGGAGGCAAACACAGAAGTCTTC. It encodes CTCRSREANTEVF. From start to end, the CDR3 is CTCRSREANTEVFF. Full variable domain (rest looked up from reference TRBV1 and TRBJ1-1): VTLLEQNPRWRLVPRGQAVNLRCILKNSQYPWMSWYQQDLQKQLQWLFTLRSPGDKEVKSLPGADYLATRVTDTELRLQVANMSQGRTLYCTCRSREANTEVFFGKGTRLTVV.

Note on this clone: These gene names are mouse names. The read halts 1 residue ahead of the CDR3 end, with the missing end drawn from the germline J gene. The V gene is TRBV15, the J gene TRBJ2-2; 11 nucleotides align to TRBD2. The V gene end was trimmed by 4 bases and the J gene end by 4 bases; junction bases not matched to a gene: 5. The CDR3 is 16 residues long. CDR1 SGHND and CDR2 FRSKSL come from the germline V gene. The covered CDR3 bases are TGTGCCAGCAGTTGGGACTGGGGGATCGGCACCGGGCAGCTCTAC. Protein product: CASSWDWGIGTGQLY. In full, the CDR3 is CASSWDWGIGTGQLYF. The entire variable domain, with the rest obtained from reference TRBV15 and TRBJ2-2, is as follows: DAGVTQTPRHEVAEKGQTIILKCEPVSGHNDLFWYRQTKIQGLELLSYFRSKSLMEDGGAFKDRFKAEMLNSSFSTLKIQPTEPKDSAVYLCASSWDWGIGTGQLYFGEGSKLTVL.